Listed below are T cell receptor beta chains from one sample, sequenced in a study of regulatory T cells in long-lasting Graves disease. TCRdb itself ran the multiplex PCR reads through MiXCR, one entry per CDR3 protein. The sample shows some 370,000 distinct CDR3 sequences, about 11% of them seen only once. The same sample was also used in a study of T cells in Graves' hyperthyroidism and ophthalmopathy.

Source: peripheral blood mononuclear cells (PBMCs), taken at new diagnosis, from a patient treated with antithyroid drugs. These receptor sequences come from a young woman with Graves disease. The CDR3 runs from the conserved cysteine through the conserved F or W. A D gene is named only where the DNA matches it firmly. Clone sizes are given selectively: once, few, many, or a class where the clone is expanded.

J | size | V | D | DNA | CDR3
TRBJ2-3 | many | TRBV12-3/TRBV12-4 | NA | TGTGCCAGCAGTTTACTTCCGGATACGCAGTATTTT | CASSLLPDTQYF
TRBJ1-6 | many | TRBV4-2 | NA | TGTGCCAGCAGCCCGACCCATATTAGTGACAGAGGAAATAATTCACCCCTCCACTTT | CASSPTHISDRGNNSPLHF
TRBJ2-1 | many | TRBV7-2 | NA | TGTGCCAGCAGCTTCTTGCCAGGGGCGGGCAATGAGCAGTTCTTC | CASSFLPGAGNEQFF
TRBJ1-2 | many | TRBV11-2 | NA | TGTGCCAGCAGCTCCCCCACCGGAACGGCGGGTGGCTACACCTTC | CASSSPTGTAGGYTF
TRBJ2-1 | NA | TRBV4-1 | NA | TGCGCCAGCAGCCGATTTTTACAGGGGGGGGACAATGAGCAGTTCTTC | CASSRFLQGGDNEQFF
TRBJ1-2 | NA | TRBV28 | NA | TGTGCCAGCAGTTTCCCCCCGTCTGGGCACTATGGCTACACCTTC | CASSFPPSGHYGYTF
TRBJ1-5 | NA | TRBV28 | NA | TGTGCCAGCAGTTGGCCAAAAGATACCTCTAGCAATCAGCCCCAGCATTTT | CASSWPKDTSSNQPQHF
TRBJ2-7 | NA | TRBV19 | TRBD2 | TGTGCCAGTAGCGGTACTAGCGGGAGGGTCTACGAGCAGTACTTC | CASSGTSGRVYEQYF
TRBJ2-1 | NA | TRBV27 | NA | TGTGCCAGCAGTTTAAACCCCCCTGGATACAATGAGCAGTTCTTC | CASSLNPPGYNEQFF
TRBJ2-1 | many | TRBV18 | NA | TGTGCCAGCTCACCCGACAGCTTCAATGAGCAGTTCTTC | CASSPDSFNEQFF
TRBJ2-5 | many | TRBV28 | NA | TGTGCAGTCGCCCCCCGTGGACCCAGGTCAGAGACCCAGTACTTC | CAVAPRGPRSETQYF
TRBJ2-7 | many | TRBV19 | NA | TGTGCCAGTAGTAGCGTCAACCCAGTAGAGCAGTACTTC | CASSSVNPVEQYF
TRBJ2-1 | few | TRBV20-1 | NA | TGCAGTGCTAGAGCGCCCGGTGCGGGAAATGAGCAGTTCTTC | CSARAPGAGNEQFF
TRBJ1-1 | many | TRBV11-2 | NA | TGTGCCAGCAGCTTACTCGGGGCAGGGTCGAAGAACACTGAAGCTTTCTTT | CASSLLGAGSKNTEAFF
TRBJ2-5 | many | TRBV7-2 | NA | TGTGCCAGCAGCTCGGGGAGGGAGACCCAGTACTTC | CASSSGRETQYF
TRBJ2-1 | many | TRBV2 | NA | TGTGCCAGCAGGCGACTAGTCCCCGACTCCTACAATGAGCAGTTCTTC | CASRRLVPDSYNEQFF
TRBJ2-5 | many | TRBV20-1 | NA | TGCAGTGCTAGAGCCCGACAGGCGTACCAAGAGACCCAGTACTTC | CSARARQAYQETQYF
TRBJ2-5 | many | TRBV28 | NA | TGTGCCAGCAGCCCGGGACAGTTATTTAGCGGGATAGGAGAGACCCAGTACTTC | CASSPGQLFSGIGETQYF
TRBJ2-3 | many | TRBV28 | NA | TGTGCCAGCAGTTTTCAGGGTCTCGTCCGTACAGATACGCAGTATTTT | CASSFQGLVRTDTQYF
TRBJ1-1 | many | TRBV5-1 | NA | TGCGCCAGCAGCTCGGGCTTTAGACAGTTAAACACTGAAGCTTTCTTT | CASSSGFRQLNTEAFF
TRBJ1-1 | many | TRBV20-1 | TRBD1 | TGCAGTGCTAGAGATCTTTCCCAGGGGGCGTTGGCTGAAGCTTTCTTT | CSARDLSQGALAEAFF
TRBJ1-2 | NA | TRBV14 | NA | TGTGCCAGCAGCCAGCGGTTGGCTAACTATGGCTACACCTTC | CASSQRLANYGYTF
TRBJ2-3 | many | TRBV10-1 | NA | TGCGCCAGCAGGGGGACCGGCGATACGCAGTATTTT | CASRGTGDTQYF
TRBJ1-1 | many | TRBV6-2/TRBV6-3 | NA | TGTGCCAGCAGTTCCGAGGGGGGGCTGAACACTGAAGCTTTCTTT | CASSSEGGLNTEAFF
TRBJ2-3 | few | TRBV10-3 | TRBD2 | TGTGCCGTCACTAGCGGCTCTAGCACAGATACGCAGTATTTT | CAVTSGSSTDTQYF
TRBJ1-4 | NA | TRBV6-2/TRBV6-3 | TRBD1 | TGTGCCAGCAGCCGCCGGGGGACAGGGGTCGAAAAACTGTTTTTT | CASSRRGTGVEKLFF
TRBJ1-1 | few | TRBV6-5 | NA | TGTGCCAGCAGTTACGCCGACAGACGAGTCACGAACACTGAAGCTTACTTT | CASSYADRRVTNTEAYF
TRBJ1-6 | NA | TRBV5-8 | NA | TGTGCCAGCAGCTTGGGCCAGTCTTCACCCCTCCACTTT | CASSLGQSSPLHF
TRBJ1-2 | many | TRBV19 | NA | TGTGCCAGTAGTATAGTGTCCGGATCTAACTATGGCTACACCTTC | CASSIVSGSNYGYTF
TRBJ2-5 | NA | TRBV25-1 | TRBD1 | TGTGCCAGCAGCCCTACACCCGGGACAGGGTTTCAAGAGACCCAGTACTTC | CASSPTPGTGFQETQYF
TRBJ1-6 | NA | TRBV9 | NA | TGTGCCAGCAGCGCCACCTTGACCGATATTTACACCCTCCACTTT | CASSATLTDIYTLHF
TRBJ2-1 | many | TRBV29-1 | NA | TGCAGCGTTGAGGGGGCCTTGAATAATGAGCAGTTCTTC | CSVEGALNNEQFF
TRBJ1-2 | few | TRBV6-1 | NA | TGTGCCAGCAGATGGACAGAGGAGTATAGCTACACCTTC | CASRWTEEYSYTF
TRBJ1-3 | many | TRBV7-3 | NA | TGTGCCAGCAGCTTAACCAGCCAGGGACCTGGAAACACCATATATTTT | CASSLTSQGPGNTIYF
TRBJ1-1 | many | TRBV5-8 | NA | TGTGCCAGCAGCTTGGATCTCGGGCCCTTACAGACGGGCATGAACACTGAAGCTTTCTTT | CASSLDLGPLQTGMNTEAFF